The clone carrying this TCR beta chain was detected a few times. These data originate in a study of shared clonotypes between healthy human individuals. Using immunoSEQ multiplex PCR, the repertoire was profiled, and TCRdb retains in-frame clones only, with some absent. The repertoire holds roughly 1,100,000 clones, with roughly 80% as singletons. Trimming took 6 bases from V and 3 from J; bases not matched to a gene: 7. The CDR3 has 15 amino acids. Per the germline V gene, CDR1 is SGHAT and CDR2 is FQNNGV. This TCR was sampled from a man aged 18 to 29 in good health. The source material was memory CD4+ T cells sorted from blood. Subset indicated: CD45RA-negative fraction. The J gene is TRBJ2-7, the V gene TRBV11-2; TRBD1 aligns across 11 bases. CDR3 amino acids: CASRKTGTGGYEQYF. CDR3 sequence (DNA): TGTGCCAGCAGGAAAACCGGGACAGGGGGCTACGAGCAGTACTTC.